Below are 32 T cell receptor beta chains sequenced from a single sample in a study of spatial heterogeneity in lung cancer. TCRdb re-called the 5' RACE reads with MiXCR, one entry per CDR3 protein. The sample has approximately 110,000 distinct CDR3 sequences, more than 10% seen once. Time point of the sample: blood at routine non-recurrence follow-up after resection. The sequences come from PBMCs, collected at follow-up. These receptor sequences come from a female donor with early-stage non-small cell lung cancer.

This clonotype was seen a handful of times. The V call is TRBV5-6, the J call TRBJ1-2; D call uncertain. This CDR3 has 11 residues. CDR1 SGHDT and CDR2 YYEEEE come from the germline V gene. Trimming pared 4 bases from V and 8 bases from J, leaving 9 bases between. This CDR3 reads CASSARLGYTF. The DNA for the CDR3 is TGTGCCAGCAGCGCCAGACTGGGCTACACCTTC.

This clonotype was counted ten times or more. The chain recombines TRBV3-1 with TRBJ2-2; D is uncertain. Trimming took off 4 bases at V and 5 bases at J, with 11 bases between the two ends. Germline V CDR1 and CDR2: LGHDT, YNNKEL (reference sequence). The length of the CDR3 is 14 residues. The CDR3 nucleotides are TGTGCCAGCAGCCGGATCGACGGTACCGGGGAGCTGTTTTTT. Its protein is CASSRIDGTGELFF.

This clonotype was picked up a small number of times. This chain joins TRBV6-1 and TRBJ2-7; the D gene is possibly TRBD2 (6 bases). The germline V gene encodes CDR1 MNHNS and CDR2 SASEGT. The germline V and J ends were trimmed by 2 bases and 3 bases, with 11 bases remaining between them. The CDR3 is 14 amino acids. The CDR3 region has the DNA TGTGCCAGCAGTGAAATGTCGGGACTCTACGAGCAGTACTTC. Protein: CASSEMSGLYEQYF.

The chain recombines TRBV11-1 with TRBJ2-1, with 13 bases matching TRBD2. V shed 5 bases and J 6 bases; nucleotides not matched to a gene: 7. The V gene's germline CDR1 is SGHAT and CDR2 FQDESV (reference sequence). CDR3 length: 16 amino acids. The CDR3 loop reads CASSQPLAGGTNEQFF. DNA of the CDR3: TGTGCCAGCAGCCAACCACTAGCGGGAGGGACCAATGAGCAGTTCTTC.

This clonotype came up many times. The rearrangement joins TRBV12-3 or TRBV12-4 to TRBJ2-7; 8 nucleotides match TRBD2. The CDR3 runs 17 residues. V lost 2 bases to trimming and J lost 2 bases; unmatched junction nucleotides: 11. For the CDR3, the DNA is TGTGCCAGCAGTTTAAATCGGGTGGGACTAGGGACCTACGAGCAGTACTTC. This encodes CASSLNRVGLGTYEQYF.

This clonotype was found a few times. This chain links TRBV9 with TRBJ2-7; TRBD2 is a possible D gene (5 bases). The V and J ends lost 4 bases and 0 bases respectively, with 11 bases between them. Looked up from germline, CDR1 is SGDLS and CDR2 is YYNGEE. CDR3 length: 14 residues. CDR3 DNA sequence: TGTGCCAGCAGCCTAAGAGGGAACTCCTACGAGCAGTACTTC. Encoded protein: CASSLRGNSYEQYF.

V is TRBV19 and J is TRBJ2-5, with 14 bases lining up with TRBD2. The V gene end was trimmed by 5 bases and the J gene end by 5 bases; junction bases not matched to a gene: 4. Per the germline V gene, CDR1 is LNHDA and CDR2 is SQIVND (reference sequence). The CDR3 length is 15 residues. The CDR3, as DNA: TGTGCCAGTAGTTTCGGGACTAGCGGGAGTGAGACCCAGTACTTC. Protein product: CASSFGTSGSETQYF.

V is TRBV6-5 and J is TRBJ2-5; 11 bases align to TRBD2. Germline CDR1 MNHEY, CDR2 SVGAGI. Trimming at V came to 6 bases and at J to 0 bases, leaving 12 bases not matched to a gene. The CDR3 is made up of 18 amino acids. The CDR3 nucleotides read TGTGCCAGCAGACCCAAGACTCCGGGACTAGCGGACCAAGAGACCCAGTACTTC. As protein: CASRPKTPGLADQETQYF.

The genes are TRBV10-3 and TRBJ2-3; D not resolved. Germline V lookup: CDR1 ENHRY, CDR2 SYGVKD. This CDR3 is built from 15 residues. V lost 3 bases and J lost 2, with 12 bases in between. For the CDR3, the DNA is TGTGCCATCAGTGATCTGGGCAGAAACACAGATACGCAGTATTTT. It is translated as CAISDLGRNTDTQYF.

This clonotype turned up a few times. The chain joins TRBV14 to TRBJ1-3; D perhaps matches TRBD1 (6 bases). CDR1 is SGHDN, CDR2 FVKESK, per germline. V was trimmed by 4 bases and J by 1 base, leaving 11 bases between them. CDR3 size: 15 residues. CDR3 nucleotides: TGTGCCAGCAGCCGAATCAGGGGATCTGGAAACACCATATATTTT. Residues: CASSRIRGSGNTIYF.

This clonotype was picked up many times. This rearrangement joins TRBV24-1 to TRBJ1-2; the D gene is possibly TRBD1 (5 bases). Germline V CDR1 and CDR2: KGHDR, SFDVKD. The CDR3 spans 14 residues. Trimming shortened V by 3 bases and J by 2 bases, and 9 bases separated the two germline ends. The CDR3 is CATSDGTLNYGYTF. CDR3 coding DNA: TGTGCCACCAGTGATGGGACCCTGAACTATGGCTACACCTTC.

This sequence joins TRBV10-3 and TRBJ1-1; no clear D gene. Germline CDR1 reads ENHRY; CDR2 reads SYGVKD. The CDR3 consists of 13 residues. V lost 7 bases and J lost 1, with 10 bases in between. The CDR3 loop is CAITAETNTEAFF. In nucleotides, the CDR3 is TGTGCCATCACGGCGGAGACGAACACTGAAGCTTTCTTT.

At least ten counts were recorded for this clonotype. V is TRBV7-2 and J is TRBJ1-1; D unresolved. The CDR3 length is 15 residues. Trimming removed 5 bases at V and 3 bases at J, with 16 bases between. Germline V gene sequence: CDR1 SGHTA, CDR2 FQGNSA. The DNA of the CDR3 is TGTGCCAGCAGCCCGCTGGCGAATTTGGACACTGAAGCTTTCTTT. Its protein product is CASSPLANLDTEAFF.

This clonotype has just a few counts. This chain links TRBV10-3 with TRBJ1-2, with D perhaps TRBD1 (5 bases). Germline assignment: CDR1 ENHRY and CDR2 SYGVKD. Trimming cost V 6 bases and J 4 bases, with 24 bases left between them. The CDR3 loop spans 17 amino acids. The CDR3 protein is CAIRLGIRQFGLYGYTF. For the CDR3, the DNA is TGTGCCATCAGGTTGGGCATTCGACAGTTTGGACTCTATGGCTACACCTTC.

This sequence joins TRBV7-2 and TRBJ2-2; D is undetermined. Germline V gene data show CDR1 as SGHTA and CDR2 as FQGNSA. V shed 5 bases and J shed 5 bases, with 15 bases lying between them. The CDR3 is 15 amino acids. CDR3 loop: CASSMTLRGTGELFF. Here the CDR3 DNA reads TGTGCCAGCAGCATGACACTTCGTGGGACCGGGGAGCTGTTTTTT.

The chain employs TRBV20-1 and TRBJ2-3; no clear D gene. In germline, CDR1 is DFQATT, CDR2 SNEGSKA (reference sequence). The CDR3 is 14 residues long. Trimming left V 4 bases short and J 4 bases short, with 15 bases between. CDR3 sequence (DNA): TGCAGTGCTAAGGGTGGCACCGTCTCAGATACGCAGTATTTT. It encodes CSAKGGTVSDTQYF.

J is TRBJ1-5 and V is TRBV3-1, with 9 bases lining up with TRBD1. CDR1 and CDR2 from the germline V gene are LGHDT and YNNKEL (reference sequence). V trimming: 5 bases; J trimming: 3 bases; junction bases outside the gene matches: 5. The CDR3 has 15 amino acids. CDR3 coding DNA: TGTGCCAGCAGCACCGGGACAGGGAACAATCAGCCCCAGCATTTT. Residues: CASSTGTGNNQPQHF.

The table lists this clonotype with many counts. The chain carries TRBV30 and TRBJ1-1; a possible D gene is TRBD1 (5 bases). The CDR3 is 13 amino acids. With 4 bases removed from V and 1 base from J, the gap between germline ends came to 10 bases. Germline CDR1 is GTSNPN and CDR2 is SVGIG (reference sequence). CDR3 sequence reads: CAWIDDRNTEAFF. The CDR3, as DNA: TGTGCCTGGATCGATGACAGGAACACTGAAGCTTTCTTT.

The table lists this clonotype with a count of one. This chain uses TRBV7-2 with TRBJ1-1; D gene ambiguous. This CDR3 is built from 13 residues. Trimming removed 0 bases from V and 8 bases from J, with 10 bases in between. Germline V gene sequence: CDR1 SGHTA, CDR2 FQGNSA. CDR3 in amino acids: CASSLARQAEAFF. The CDR3 DNA sequence: TGTGCCAGCAGCTTAGCTAGACAAGCCGAAGCTTTCTTT.

The table lists this clonotype with a few counts. V is TRBV27 and J is TRBJ2-1; either TRBD1 or TRBD2 may fit D (5 bases each). Germline lookup yields CDR1 MNHEY and CDR2 SMNVEV (reference sequence). CDR3 length: 14 amino acids. The V end was cut by 5 bases, the J end by 4 bases, with 12 bases between. The CDR3 nucleotides read TGTGCCAGCAGTCCCGGGACCCTGTACAATGAGCAGTTCTTC. Translated, it gives CASSPGTLYNEQFF.

This clonotype was detected many times. The chain uses TRBV3-1 and TRBJ1-6; D is unresolved. Deletions cut 0 bases from V and 10 bases from J, with 10 bases between. Germline lookup yields CDR1 LGHDT and CDR2 YNNKEL (reference sequence). The CDR3 is made up of 14 amino acids. The CDR3 sequence is CASSQDRTSSPLHF. The CDR3 DNA reads as TGTGCCAGCAGCCAAGACAGAACCTCATCACCCCTCCACTTT.

This clonotype was recorded at least ten times. The CDR3 reads CASSPIQRDEQFF. CDR3 coding DNA: TGTGCCAGCAGTCCGATTCAGCGAGACGAGCAGTTCTTC. V usage is TRBV27 and J usage is TRBJ2-1; D gene uncertain. CDR3 length: 13 residues. Germline V gene data show CDR1 as MNHEY and CDR2 as SMNVEV (reference sequence). V was shortened by 5 bases and J by 10 bases, with 15 bases between the two germline ends.

This clonotype turned up a few times. The CDR3 region is CASSPNSPGELFF. The CDR3 DNA reads as TGTGCCAGCAGCCCTAACTCCCCCGGGGAGCTGTTTTTT. V is TRBV11-2 and J is TRBJ2-2; unclear D gene. This CDR3 is 13 amino acids long. CDR1 and CDR2 (germline): SGHAT, FQNNGV. V was clipped by 5 bases and J by 6 bases, with 10 bases between them.

The V and J genes are TRBV2 and TRBJ1-5, with D possibly TRBD1 on 5 matching bases. CDR1 is SNHLY, CDR2 FYNNEI, per germline. V shed 6 bases and J shed 5 bases, with 8 bases lying between them. This CDR3 is 12 amino acids long. CDR3 nucleotide sequence: TGTGCCAGCAGGAGGGGAGATCAGCCCCAGCATTTT. Protein product: CASRRGDQPQHF.

A few counts support this clonotype. The genes are TRBV6-2 or TRBV6-3 and TRBJ2-3; 8 positions agree with TRBD2. V was clipped by 2 bases and J by 0 bases; unmatched bases: 7. This CDR3 is built from 17 residues. CDR1 and CDR2 from the germline V gene are MNHEY and SVGEGT. The CDR3 here is CASSYPAGGLSTDTQYF. As DNA, the CDR3 is TGTGCCAGCAGTTACCCGGCGGGAGGTTTAAGCACAGATACGCAGTATTTT.

This chain uses TRBV28 with TRBJ1-2, with D hard to call. The germline V gene encodes CDR1 MDHEN and CDR2 SYDVKM. The V gene lost 1 base and the J gene lost 2 bases, with 11 bases spanning the gap. The CDR3 consists of 15 residues. The CDR3 DNA follows: TGTGCCAGCAGTTTATCTGTCCTCCGGAACTATGGCTACACCTTC. Protein product: CASSLSVLRNYGYTF.

The chain joins TRBV2 to TRBJ2-3; D perhaps matches TRBD1 (6 bases). The germline CDR1 and CDR2 sequences are SNHLY and FYNNEI. The CDR3 has 15 residues. The V and J ends lost 7 bases and 1 base respectively, with 15 bases between them. CDR3 in amino acids: CASNSGAGRTDTQYF. Written as DNA, the CDR3 is TGTGCCAGCAACTCAGGGGCAGGACGCACAGATACGCAGTATTTT. Combining the CDR3 with reference TRBV2 and TRBJ2-3 gives the whole variable domain EPEVTQTPSHQVTQMGQEVILRCVPISNHLYFYWYRQILGQKVEFLVSFYNNEISEKSEIFDDQFSVERPDGSNFTLKIRSTKLEDSAMYFCASNSGAGRTDTQYFGPGTRLTVL.

This clonotype was recorded at least ten times. The V call is TRBV3-1, the J call TRBJ2-1; D is unresolved. CDR1 and CDR2 (germline): LGHDT, YNNKEL (reference sequence). This CDR3 is 13 amino acids long. V was cut by 0 bases and J by 7 bases, with 7 bases left in between. CDR3 amino acids: CASSQDARNEQFF. The CDR3 DNA reads as TGTGCCAGCAGCCAAGACGCAAGGAATGAGCAGTTCTTC.

This clonotype was recorded a few times. The chain recombines TRBV18 with TRBJ1-1; D is undetermined. V lost 2 bases, J lost 1 base, and 11 bases lay in between. CDR1 and CDR2 from the germline V gene are KGHSH and LQKENI. This CDR3 has 15 residues. The CDR3 DNA follows: TGTGCCAGCTCACCATGGGAGGTGGGGAACACTGAAGCTTTCTTT. This sequence encodes CASSPWEVGNTEAFF.

The gene calls are TRBV29-1 and TRBJ2-7; 7 nucleotides agree with TRBD2. V dropped 1 base and J dropped 3; count of bases not matched to a gene: 6. Per germline, CDR1 SQVTM and CDR2 ANQGSEA. This CDR3 has 14 amino acids. Written as DNA, the CDR3 is TGCAGCGTTGAAGTGGGGACTACAATCTACGAGCAGTACTTC. This encodes CSVEVGTTIYEQYF.

The chain employs TRBV30 and TRBJ1-4; D might be TRBD1 (6 bases). Germline values: CDR1 GTSNPN, CDR2 SVGIG (reference sequence). The germline V and J ends were trimmed by 3 bases and 3 bases, with 14 bases remaining between them. The CDR3 contains 15 residues. The CDR3 sequence: CAWRGSGVANEKLFF. The CDR3 DNA follows: TGTGCCTGGAGGGGTTCAGGGGTGGCTAATGAAAAACTGTTTTTT.

This chain joins TRBV7-9 and TRBJ1-4; D is perhaps TRBD1 (6 bases). Germline-derived CDR1 and CDR2 are SEHNR and FQNEAQ (reference sequence). Trimming removed 3 bases at V and 2 bases at J, with 13 bases between. This CDR3 region has 16 residues. This CDR3 is CASSLPRGRTNEKLFF. CDR3 sequence (DNA): TGTGCCAGCAGCTTGCCCCGGGGGCGGACTAATGAAAAACTGTTTTTT.